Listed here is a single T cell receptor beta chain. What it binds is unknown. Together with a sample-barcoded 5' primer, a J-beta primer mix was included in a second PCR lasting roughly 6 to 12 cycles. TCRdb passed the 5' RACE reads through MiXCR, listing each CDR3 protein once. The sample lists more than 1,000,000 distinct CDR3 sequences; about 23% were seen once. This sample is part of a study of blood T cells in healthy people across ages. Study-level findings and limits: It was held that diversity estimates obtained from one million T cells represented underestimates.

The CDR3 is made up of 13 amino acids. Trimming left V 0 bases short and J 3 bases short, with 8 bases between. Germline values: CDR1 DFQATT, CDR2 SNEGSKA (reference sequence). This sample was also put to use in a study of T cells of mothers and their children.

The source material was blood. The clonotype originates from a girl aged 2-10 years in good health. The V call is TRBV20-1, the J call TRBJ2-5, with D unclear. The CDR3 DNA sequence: TGCAGTGCTAGAGACCCTAGGAAAGAGACCCAGTACTTC. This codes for CSARDPRKETQYF.